This entry features one T cell receptor beta chain sequence. This sample is part of a study of blood T cells in healthy people across ages. The CDR3 length is 14 residues. V lost 5 bases and J lost 7, with 17 bases in between. Germline V gene lookup returns CDR1 SGHTA and CDR2 FQGNSA. Sample-barcoded 5' priming and a J-beta primer mix drove a second PCR of about 6 to 12 cycles. A single record per CDR3 protein comes from TCRdb applying MiXCR to the 5' RACE reads. The table records about 590,000 distinct CDR3 sequences, roughly 31% of them present only once. The specimen was blood. This TCR was sampled from a woman of 80 years or more in good health. The chain couples TRBV7-2 to TRBJ1-2; TRBD1 might be the D (5 bases). CDR3 DNA sequence: TGTGCCAGCAGCCCCGGGCAGGGCCTCTCTGGCTACACCTTC. This codes for CASSPGQGLSGYTF.